Following are 30 T cell receptor beta chains from one sample sequenced in a study of cytomegalovirus exposure and HLA in healthy donors (dated by TCRdb to about 2017). The library was made by the immunoSEQ multiplex PCR assay. The table comes from immuneACCESS by way of TCRdb, which keeps in-frame sequences with V and J called. Part of the clones is missing from these tables; in studies checked, under half for an unresolved V gene and the rest for unknown reasons. The sample includes approximately 150,000 clones, with around 90% observed a single time. About 3.5% of the sample is taken by the ten largest. The source material was PBMCs. The receptor set was obtained from a woman under 30 in good health and CMV-seropositive.

This clone was found a few times. The chain recombines TRBV28 with TRBJ1-2; D might be TRBD1 (5 bases). Germline V lookup: CDR1 MDHEN, CDR2 SYDVKM. The germline V and J ends were trimmed by 8 bases and 1 base, with 11 bases remaining between them. The CDR3 has 13 amino acids. CDR3 sequence (DNA): TGTGCCAGCGGGGCCCCAAGTAACTATGGCTACACCTTC. Amino acids: CASGAPSNYGYTF.

This clone was observed a few times. This chain uses TRBV5-1 with TRBJ1-5; 8 positions agree with TRBD1. The CDR3 contains 14 residues. In germline, CDR1 is SGHRS, CDR2 YFSETQ. Trimming cost V 4 bases and J 7 bases; bases outside gene matches: 7. The CDR3 loop reads CASSPTGGEQPQHF. In DNA form, the CDR3 reads TGCGCCAGCAGCCCAACAGGGGGAGAGCAGCCCCAGCATTTT.

The chain joins TRBV7-9 to TRBJ2-7; 9 bases are shared with TRBD2. V gave up 1 base and J gave up 5 bases; unmatched junction bases: 12. The CDR3 length is 17 residues. Germline loops: CDR1 SEHNR, CDR2 FQNEAQ (reference sequence). CDR3 region: CASSLGLSAGGMDEQYF. The CDR3, as DNA: TGTGCCAGCAGCTTAGGGTTATCAGCGGGAGGCATGGACGAGCAGTACTTC. Drawing the rest from reference TRBV7-9 and TRBJ2-7, the complete variable domain is DTGVSQNPRHKITKRGQNVTFRCDPISEHNRLYWYRQTLGQGPEFLTYFQNEAQLEKSRLLSDRFSAERPKGSFSTLEIQRTEQGDSAMYLCASSLGLSAGGMDEQYFGPGTRLTVT.

This sequence joins TRBV7-3 and TRBJ2-1; tentative D call: TRBD2 (6 bases). CDR3 length: 16 residues. Trimming cost V 5 bases and J 2 bases, with 16 bases left between them. From germline, CDR1 is SGHTA and CDR2 FQGTGA. CDR3 nucleotide sequence: TGTGCCAGCAGCGTCCAAACTAGCCTTGCCTACAATGAGCAGTTCTTC. Its protein is CASSVQTSLAYNEQFF. Looking up the rest from reference TRBV7-3 and TRBJ2-1 gives the full variable domain: GAGVSQTPSNKVTEKGKYVELRCDPISGHTALYWYRQSLGQGPEFLIYFQGTGAADDSGLPNDRFFAVRPEGSVSTLKIQRTERGDSAVYLCASSVQTSLAYNEQFFGPGTRLTVL.

The chain employs TRBV9 and TRBJ2-7; 8 bases are shared with TRBD1. J gave up 4 bases and V 0 bases, and 6 bases lay outside the gene matches. Germline V lookup: CDR1 SGDLS, CDR2 YYNGEE. The CDR3 length is 15 residues. Written as DNA, the CDR3 is TGTGCCAGCAGCGTAGGCGACAGGGGTGGATACGAGCAGTACTTC. This sequence encodes CASSVGDRGGYEQYF. Full variable domain (missing parts from reference TRBV9 and TRBJ2-7): DSGVTQTPKHLITATGQRVTLRCSPRSGDLSVYWYQQSLDQGLQFLIQYYNGEERAKGNILERFSAQQFPDLHSELNLSSLELGDSALYFCASSVGDRGGYEQYFGPGTRLTVT.

The chain joins TRBV30 to TRBJ1-2; TRBD1 matches 9 bases. Germline lookup yields CDR1 GTSNPN and CDR2 SVGIG (reference sequence). J was trimmed by 3 bases and V by 0 bases; bases with no gene match: 20. This CDR3 contains 20 residues. The CDR3 loop is CAWSVRTYPGQGTIYYGYTF. The CDR3 coding sequence is TGTGCCTGGAGTGTCCGGACATATCCGGGACAGGGAACGATTTACTATGGCTACACCTTC.

The chain joins TRBV5-1 to TRBJ2-7; TRBD2 agrees at 11 bases. Germline V gene data show CDR1 as SGHRS and CDR2 as YFSETQ. This CDR3 region has 17 residues. Unmatched junction bases numbered 13, after V lost 4 bases and J lost 4 bases. CDR3 protein: CASSTITSASGGYEQYF. In DNA form, the CDR3 reads TGCGCCAGCAGCACGATTACATCCGCTAGCGGGGGGTACGAGCAGTACTTC.

The V and J genes are TRBV11-2 and TRBJ2-5; D remains unclear. Trimming left V 3 bases short and J 4 bases short, with 6 bases between. Germline V gene sequence: CDR1 SGHAT, CDR2 FQNNGV. The CDR3 is 12 residues long. Written as DNA, the CDR3 is TGTGCCAGCAGCTTCCCGGGAGAGACCCAGTACTTC. Encoded protein: CASSFPGETQYF.

The V and J genes are TRBV7-3 and TRBJ2-5; weak D call: TRBD2 (5 bases). CDR3 length equals 14 residues. V was trimmed by 5 bases and J by 1 base, leaving 11 bases between them. Germline V gene data show CDR1 as SGHTA and CDR2 as FQGTGA. CDR3: CASSLNGIQETQYF. CDR3 bases: TGTGCCAGCAGCCTAAACGGGATCCAAGAGACCCAGTACTTC.

The V gene is TRBV5-1, the J gene TRBJ1-1; TRBD1 aligns across 7 bases. V shed 4 bases, J shed 4 bases, and the junction held 10 bases outside the gene matches. CDR3 length equals 15 residues. Germline loops: CDR1 SGHRS, CDR2 YFSETQ. CDR3 in amino acids: CASSMLDRVGTEAFF. DNA for the CDR3: TGCGCCAGCAGCATGCTAGACAGGGTGGGCACTGAAGCTTTCTTT.

CDR3 DNA: TGTGCCAGCAGCTGGTCGGCGGTGGGCACAGATACGCAGTATTTT. This gives the protein CASSWSAVGTDTQYF. This sequence joins TRBV7-2 and TRBJ2-3; D is unclear. CDR1 and CDR2 (germline): SGHTA, FQGNSA. CDR3 length: 15 residues. V dropped 4 bases and J dropped 1 base, with 12 bases sitting between them.

This clone was detected only once. The chain couples TRBV15 to TRBJ2-3, with 10 bases identical to TRBD2. The CDR3 covers 16 residues. Trimming at V came to 4 bases and at J to 4 bases, leaving 8 bases not matched to a gene. Looked up from germline, CDR1 is LNHNV and CDR2 is YYDKDF (reference sequence). For the CDR3, the DNA is TGTGCCACCAGCACTGGGACTAGCGCCTGGGCAGATACGCAGTATTTT. Residues: CATSTGTSAWADTQYF.

This clone was recorded a few times. The chain employs TRBV4-1 and TRBJ2-3; the match to TRBD2 covers 8 bases. The CDR3 contains 15 residues. Trimming removed 6 bases from V and 4 bases from J; junction bases left unmatched: 9. The germline gives CDR1 MGHRA, CDR2 YSYEKL. The CDR3 DNA reads as TGCGCCAGCAGAGGGCGGGAGGAGGAGTCAGATACGCAGTATTTT. Protein sequence: CASRGREEESDTQYF.

V is TRBV28 and J is TRBJ2-7; D not certain. CDR1 and CDR2 from the germline V gene are MDHEN and SYDVKM. This CDR3 spans 13 amino acids. The V and J ends lost 8 bases and 3 bases respectively, with 14 bases between them. In DNA, the CDR3 is TGTGCCAGCTGCTCCGTTCAGGTCTACGAGCAGTACTTC. The encoded protein is CASCSVQVYEQYF.

The rearrangement uses TRBV2 and TRBJ2-3; 7 positions match TRBD2. The junction had 5 bases not matched to a gene; V was cut back by 3 bases and J by 2 bases. CDR3 length: 15 residues. CDR1 SNHLY and CDR2 FYNNEI come from the germline V gene. CDR3 region: CASSDLRESTDTQYF. Here the CDR3 DNA reads TGTGCCAGCAGTGATTTGCGGGAGTCCACAGATACGCAGTATTTT.

The count of this clone is one. The V and J genes are TRBV5-1 and TRBJ2-5; D perhaps matches TRBD2 (6 bases). Germline V gene lookup returns CDR1 SGHRS and CDR2 YFSETQ. The V gene lost 4 bases and the J gene lost 5 bases, with 18 bases spanning the gap. This CDR3 is 15 amino acids long. CDR3 in DNA: TGCGCCAGCAGCCCGGGAGATCGGAGCGTGGAGACCCAGTACTTC. Translated, it gives CASSPGDRSVETQYF.

The chain combines TRBV10-1 with TRBJ2-2; D is possibly TRBD1 (6 bases). The CDR3 consists of 16 residues. Germline assignment: CDR1 WNHNN and CDR2 SYGVQD (reference sequence). V was pared by 3 bases and J by 2 bases, with 13 bases between. CDR3 bases: TGCGCCAGCAGTGACGCCAGGGGTGCAAACACCGGGGAGCTGTTTTTT. Residues: CASSDARGANTGELFF.

This clone showed up just once. V usage is TRBV19 and J usage is TRBJ1-2, with unresolved D. Trimming left V 6 bases short and J 7 bases short, with 12 bases between. CDR1 is LNHDA and CDR2 is SQIVND in the germline V gene (reference sequence). CDR3 length equals 12 residues. CDR3 in amino acids: CASSEVRSGYTF. The CDR3 DNA sequence: TGTGCCAGTAGCGAGGTTAGGAGTGGCTACACCTTC.

The gene calls are TRBV15 and TRBJ1-2; D is perhaps TRBD1 (6 bases). Trimming pared 1 base from V and 2 bases from J, leaving 8 bases between. The CDR3 spans 14 residues. Germline CDR1 LNHNV, CDR2 YYDKDF (reference sequence). CDR3 coding DNA: TGTGCCACCAGCAGAGGACAGGCGAACTATGGCTACACCTTC. This sequence encodes CATSRGQANYGYTF.

This sequence joins TRBV25-1 and TRBJ1-1; possibly TRBD1 for D (6 bases). Germline lookup yields CDR1 MGHDK and CDR2 SYGVNS. Trimming took off 4 bases at V and 2 bases at J, with 14 bases between the two ends. The CDR3 contains 15 residues. The chain's CDR3 is CASSGHLQGNTEAFF. The CDR3 nucleotides are TGTGCCAGCAGTGGGCATCTACAGGGAAACACTGAAGCTTTCTTT.

The V and J genes are TRBV5-6 and TRBJ1-2; D is possibly TRBD1 (5 bases). The CDR3 has 13 residues. V was cut by 2 bases and J by 4 bases, with 9 bases left in between. CDR1 is SGHDT, CDR2 YYEEEE, per germline. The chain's CDR3 is CASSFGRGYGYTF. CDR3 DNA: TGTGCCAGCAGCTTCGGGAGGGGCTATGGCTACACCTTC.

V is TRBV10-1 and J is TRBJ1-5, with 10 bases aligning to TRBD1. V was clipped by 3 bases and J by 0 bases; unmatched bases: 8. The CDR3 extends over 18 amino acids. Per germline, CDR1 WNHNN and CDR2 SYGVQD (reference sequence). This chain's CDR3 is CASSERRTGGDSNQPQHF. The CDR3 nucleotides are TGCGCCAGCAGTGAACGACGGACAGGGGGGGATAGCAATCAGCCCCAGCATTTT.

The chain employs TRBV28 and TRBJ2-5; 7 nucleotides line up with TRBD2. This CDR3 comprises 15 residues. With V trimmed by 1 base and J by 4 bases, 6 bases remained unmatched. Germline-derived CDR1 and CDR2 are MDHEN and SYDVKM. The CDR3 DNA follows: TGTGCCAGCAGTTTATTGGGCAGGGAGGGAGAGACCCAGTACTTC. This gives the protein CASSLLGREGETQYF.

The chain links TRBV9 to TRBJ2-1; perhaps TRBD2 as D (6 bases). Germline CDR1 SGDLS, CDR2 YYNGEE. This CDR3 has 15 amino acids. The V gene lost 0 bases and the J gene lost 7 bases, with 14 bases spanning the gap. The CDR3 region is CASSVAAGQSNEQFF. DNA for the CDR3: TGTGCCAGCAGCGTAGCAGCGGGCCAGAGTAATGAGCAGTTCTTC.

The chain carries TRBV4-1 and TRBJ1-2; a weak D match, TRBD1 (6 bases). The CDR3 spans 17 residues. Germline values: CDR1 MGHRA, CDR2 YSYEKL. Trimming took 3 bases from V and 0 from J, leaving 17 bases between them. CDR3 nucleotide sequence: TGCGCCAGCAGCCACCCGGGGGGGCAGGGAGCTAACTATGGCTACACCTTC. This encodes CASSHPGGQGANYGYTF.

The gene calls are TRBV27 and TRBJ1-4, with TRBD1 as a possible D gene (6 bases). With 5 bases removed from V and 7 bases from J, the gap between germline ends came to 14 bases. There are 14 residues in the CDR3. The germline CDR1 and CDR2 sequences are MNHEY and SMNVEV (reference sequence). The chain's CDR3 is CASSHQGYAEKLFF. Written as DNA, the CDR3 is TGTGCCAGCAGTCACCAGGGGTATGCTGAAAAACTGTTTTTT.

The chain has TRBV28 and TRBJ1-2, with 10 bases lining up with TRBD1. The trim removed 5 bases at V and 5 bases at J, leaving 5 bases unmatched. The CDR3 has 14 amino acids. CDR1 and CDR2 (germline): MDHEN, SYDVKM. This CDR3 reads CASSLGQGVYGYTF. CDR3 coding DNA: TGTGCCAGCAGTCTTGGACAGGGGGTTTATGGCTACACCTTC.

This clone came up a few times. A junction end diverges from the germline sequence, so it may reflect a read error. The genes are TRBV27 and TRBJ2-2, with D tentatively TRBD1 (6 bases). CDR1 and CDR2 (germline): MNHEY, SMNVEV (reference sequence). This CDR3 has 14 amino acids. The CDR3 sequence: CASGFAGGIGELFF. CDR3 DNA sequence: TGTGCCAGCGGTTTTGCTGGGGGCATCGGGGAGCTGTTTTTT.

This chain joins TRBV7-8 and TRBJ2-3; 12 bases align to TRBD2. Trimming cost V 5 bases and J 0 bases; bases outside gene matches: 3. The CDR3 spans 16 residues. Germline values: CDR1 SGHVS, CDR2 FQNEAQ. In nucleotides, the CDR3 is TGTGCCAGCAGCCCAGGACTAGCGGGGAGCACAGATACGCAGTATTTT. Protein product: CASSPGLAGSTDTQYF.

This sequence joins TRBV4-2 and TRBJ2-2; D not certain. The germline V gene encodes CDR1 LGHNA and CDR2 YNFKEQ. The CDR3 covers 17 residues. The V end lost 0 bases, the J end lost 0 bases, and 11 bases lay between the germline ends. This CDR3 reads CASSQDLPSANTGELFF. The CDR3 bases are TGTGCCAGCAGCCAAGATCTCCCCAGCGCGAACACCGGGGAGCTGTTTTTT.